Listed below are T cell receptor beta chains from one sample, sequenced in a study of T cells in Graves' hyperthyroidism and ophthalmopathy. TCRdb independently ran MiXCR on the multiplex PCR reads; one entry per CDR3 protein. The table has nearly 600,000 distinct CDR3 sequences, approximately 15% seen once. Sample: blood. These receptors all come from a woman aged 18-35 years with Graves' ophthalmopathy. Both conserved end residues are part of each CDR3. The D gene is left open where the match is weak. Clone size is given for some rows only: seen once, a few or many times, or a class if the clone is expanded.

- | many | TRBJ2-7 | TRBV29-1 | TGCAGCGTTGAAGGTCTAGCGATCAACGAGCAGTACTTC | CSVEGLAINEQYF
TRBD1 | once | TRBJ1-1 | TRBV5-1 | TGCGCCAGCAGCTTACCGGGACAGGGGTTCTATTTCGGCCTAGAGACTGAAGCTTTCTTT | CASSLPGQGFYFGLETEAFF
- | many | TRBJ2-7 | TRBV30 | TGTGCCTGGAGTGAGGTGGGACTCTCCTACGAGCAGTACTTC | CAWSEVGLSYEQYF
TRBD1 | many | TRBJ2-7 | TRBV30 | TGTGCCTGGAGCCATCACAGGGGGGAGCAGTACTTC | CAWSHHRGEQYF
- | many | TRBJ1-5 | TRBV20-1 | TGCAGTGCTAGAGATCAAATACCGCATAGCAATCAGCCCCAGCATTTT | CSARDQIPHSNQPQHF
TRBD1 | many | TRBJ2-1 | TRBV6-1 | TGTGCCAGCAGTGATGGGGGGACAGGGAACAAGAGGGGTGAGCAGTTCTTC | CASSDGGTGNKRGEQFF
TRBD1 | many | TRBJ1-2 | TRBV28 | TGTGCCAGCAGTTACTCCCCCGGACCGGGACAGGGTCCGATGGAGTATGGCTACACCTTC | CASSYSPGPGQGPMEYGYTF
- | - | TRBJ2-1 | TRBV29-1 | TGCAGCGTTGTAAGGGTTAGCTCCTACAATGAGCAGTTCTTC | CSVVRVSSYNEQFF
- | - | TRBJ1-2 | TRBV7-3 | TGTGCCAGCAGTTCTTTATCAGTAGCTAACTATGGCTACACCTTC | CASSSLSVANYGYTF
- | many | TRBJ2-5 | TRBV7-2 | TGTGCCAGCGGCTTGGGGAGCGAAGAGACCCAGTACTTC | CASGLGSEETQYF
- | many | TRBJ1-5 | TRBV2 | TGTGCCAGCAGTGAAGAGGGTACTATTCAGCCCCAGCATTTT | CASSEEGTIQPQHF
- | many | TRBJ2-1 | TRBV10-3 | TGTGCCATCAGTGAATCCCACAGGGCCCTACACAATGAGCAGTTCTTC | CAISESHRALHNEQFF
- | many | TRBJ2-3 | TRBV3-1 | TGTGCCAGCAGCCAAGCCCCAAACGGAGATACGCAGTATTTT | CASSQAPNGDTQYF
- | many | TRBJ2-5 | TRBV13 | TGTGCCAGCAGCTCCCAGGGTCGGGAGACCCAGTACTTC | CASSSQGRETQYF
- | few | TRBJ2-1 | TRBV7-9 | TGTGCCAGCAGCTCCAGGGGCAACTCCTACAATGAGCAGTTCTTC | CASSSRGNSYNEQFF
- | many | TRBJ2-3 | TRBV5-6 | TGTGCCAGCAGCTTTTGGGGGGGCACAGATACGCAGTATTTT | CASSFWGGTDTQYF
- | many | TRBJ2-5 | TRBV3-1 | TGTGCCAGCAGCCTAACAGAGGGGGACCAAGAGACCCAGTACTTC | CASSLTEGDQETQYF
TRBD2 | many | TRBJ2-7 | TRBV20-1 | TGCAGTGCTCGGATTAGCGGGTTCCCCTACGAGCAGTACTTC | CSARISGFPYEQYF
- | few | TRBJ1-3 | TRBV12-3/TRBV12-4 | TGTGCCAGCAGGGGCGACAGGCTCTCTGGAAACACCATATATTTT | CASRGDRLSGNTIYF
- | many | TRBJ2-1 | TRBV11-2 | TGTGCCAGCAGCTTCGGCCAAACTGCTATATACAATGAGCAGTTCTTC | CASSFGQTAIYNEQFF
- | many | TRBJ2-5 | TRBV20-1 | TGCAGTGCTAGTGCATCCACGGAGACCCAGTACTTC | CSASASTETQYF
- | - | TRBJ2-7 | TRBV19 | TGTGCCAGTAGCCCCGAGGATTGGGGGGCAGGTCGAGACGAGCAGTACTTC | CASSPEDWGAGRDEQYF
TRBD1 | many | TRBJ2-2 | TRBV5-5 | TGTGCCAGCAGCTCCGGGACAGCCGGCGGGGAGCTGTTTTTT | CASSSGTAGGELFF
- | few | TRBJ1-4 | TRBV5-1 | TGCGCCAGCAGCGAGGACAGTGGCTATGAAAAACTGTTTTTT | CASSEDSGYEKLFF
TRBD2 | - | TRBJ2-1 | TRBV13 | TGTGCCAGCAGCTTTTTGCTTAAGCGACTAGCGGGAGCCGCCTCCTACAATGAGCAGTTCTTC | CASSFLLKRLAGAASYNEQFF
- | - | TRBJ2-7 | TRBV5-5 | TGTGCCAGCAGCCCCGGCCCGGGGGGCCTTTACGAGCAGTACTTC | CASSPGPGGLYEQYF
- | few | TRBJ2-2 | TRBV6-2/TRBV6-3 | TGTGCCAGCACCGCTCGGGGTTCCACCGGGGAGCTGTTTTTT | CASTARGSTGELFF
- | few | TRBJ1-2 | TRBV4-2 | TGTGCCAGCAGCCAAGATCTCAGGCAGGGAGGTCCCTATGGCTACACCTTC | CASSQDLRQGGPYGYTF
- | many | TRBJ2-7 | TRBV29-1 | TGCAGCGTTGAAGATCAGGGGTTGTACGAGCAGTACTTC | CSVEDQGLYEQYF
TRBD1 | many | TRBJ2-3 | TRBV7-3 | TGTGCCAGCAGCTGGGGGACAGCCTGGGATACGCAGTATTTT | CASSWGTAWDTQYF
TRBD2 | many | TRBJ2-1 | TRBV6-1 | TGTGCCAGCAGTTCCGGACCACTTAGCGGGAACTCCTACAATGAGCAGTTCTTC | CASSSGPLSGNSYNEQFF
- | many | TRBJ2-5 | TRBV28 | TGTGCCAGCAGTTTCGGGTGGCCCCGACAAGAGACCCAGTACTTC | CASSFGWPRQETQYF
- | - | TRBJ2-7 | TRBV7-6 | TGTGCCAGCAGCTTAGGTGACGGGGCTGACTCCTACGAGCAGTACTTC | CASSLGDGADSYEQYF
- | - | TRBJ2-3 | TRBV4-1 | TGTGCCAGCAGCCAAGATCGATTGGGCACAGATACGCAGTATTTT | CASSQDRLGTDTQYF
- | few | TRBJ2-1 | TRBV20-1 | TGCAGTGCCCGCGGGACTTCGCGTAATGAGCAGTTCTTC | CSARGTSRNEQFF
TRBD1 | - | TRBJ2-3 | TRBV6-1 | TGTGCCAGCAGTGAGGGTCACGCCAGGGGGCTTACAGATACGCAGTATTTT | CASSEGHARGLTDTQYF
TRBD1 | many | TRBJ2-7 | TRBV15 | TGTGCCACCAGCGCACAGGGGGCCCACTCCTACGAGCAGTACTTC | CATSAQGAHSYEQYF
TRBD2 | few | TRBJ2-2 | TRBV12-3/TRBV12-4 | TGTGCCAGCAGCCAGCGGGCTAGCGGGAATAATCGGGACACCGGGGAGCTGCTTTTT | CASSQRASGNNRDTGELLF
- | few | TRBJ1-1 | TRBV9 | TGTGCCAGCAGCGTAGGTAAGGGGAACACTGAAGCTTTCTTT | CASSVGKGNTEAFF
- | many | TRBJ2-3 | TRBV6-5 | TGTGCCAGCAGTTACTCCTACACGACAGGCACAGATACGCAGTATTTT | CASSYSYTTGTDTQYF
- | few | TRBJ2-7 | TRBV7-2 | TGTGCCAGCAGCTTAGCCTCGGAGGCCCGTAAGCAGTACTTC | CASSLASEARKQYF
TRBD1 | many | TRBJ1-5 | TRBV2 | TGTGCCAGCAGGACAGGGAGAAAGCAGCCCCAGCATTTT | CASRTGRKQPQHF
TRBD2 | - | TRBJ2-3 | TRBV7-2 | TGTGCCAGCAGCAGGACTAGCGCGGACACAGATACGCAGTATTTT | CASSRTSADTDTQYF
- | few | TRBJ1-2 | TRBV18 | TGTGCCAGCTCACGCGTTCAGGAGACAGCGGGGGGTGGCTACACCTTC | CASSRVQETAGGGYTF
TRBD1 | few | TRBJ2-7 | TRBV18 | TGTGCCAGCTCACAAGGGGGCCACTCCTACGAGCAGTACTTC | CASSQGGHSYEQYF
TRBD1 | many | TRBJ1-4 | TRBV7-8 | TGTGCCAGCAGCCCCAGGACAGGGAAAAGTGAAAAACTGTTTTTT | CASSPRTGKSEKLFF
TRBD1 | few | TRBJ1-5 | TRBV28 | TGTGCCAGCAGTTTTGGGGACCTCGGGACAGTTTTAACTAGCAATCAGCCCCAGCATTTT | CASSFGDLGTVLTSNQPQHF
- | - | TRBJ1-6 | TRBV6-2/TRBV6-3 | TGTGCCAGCAGCGACGGGCAGGGCCGAGGATCACCCCTCCACTTT | CASSDGQGRGSPLHF
- | many | TRBJ1-1 | TRBV7-3 | TGTGCCAGCAGCTTAAACAGTCGCACTGAAGCTTTCTTT | CASSLNSRTEAFF
TRBD2 | - | TRBJ2-1 | TRBV4-3 | TGCGCCAGCAGCCAAGAAGCGGGAGGGGTCCACAATGAGCAGTTCTTC | CASSQEAGGVHNEQFF
TRBD1 | many | TRBJ2-7 | TRBV12-3/TRBV12-4 | TGTGCCAGCACTCTCGGACAGGGCTCCTACGAGCAGTACTTC | CASTLGQGSYEQYF
TRBD2 | - | TRBJ2-3 | TRBV20-1 | TGCAGTGCGGCCGGGACTAGCGGGAGTATAGATACGCGGTATTTT | CSAAGTSGSIDTRYF
TRBD1 | - | TRBJ1-2 | TRBV19 | TGTGCCAGTAGTACTACAGACAGGGGCTATGGCTACACCTTC | CASSTTDRGYGYTF
- | - | TRBJ1-1 | TRBV9 | TGTGCCAGCAGCGTAAGTGGGTACGTGAACACTGAAGCTTTCTTT | CASSVSGYVNTEAFF
- | many | TRBJ2-7 | TRBV18 | TGTGCCAGCTCACCACCCTGGATTTACGAGCAGTACTTC | CASSPPWIYEQYF
TRBD1 | few | TRBJ1-1 | TRBV6-1 | TGTGCCAGCAGTGCTGGGACAGGGGGGAGCACTGAAGCTTTCTTT | CASSAGTGGSTEAFF
TRBD1 | many | TRBJ1-6 | TRBV28 | TGTGCCAGCAGTTGGTCCGGGACAGGGGGAAATTCACCCCTCCACTTT | CASSWSGTGGNSPLHF
TRBD1 | - | TRBJ1-1 | TRBV12-3/TRBV12-4 | TGTGCCAGTACGCTCAAGGGAGGGGGCGAAACTGAAGCTTTCTTT | CASTLKGGGETEAFF
- | few | TRBJ1-6 | TRBV20-1 | TGCAGTGCTAGGGAGGGGAAGAGCTCCTATAATTCACCCCTCCACTTT | CSAREGKSSYNSPLHF